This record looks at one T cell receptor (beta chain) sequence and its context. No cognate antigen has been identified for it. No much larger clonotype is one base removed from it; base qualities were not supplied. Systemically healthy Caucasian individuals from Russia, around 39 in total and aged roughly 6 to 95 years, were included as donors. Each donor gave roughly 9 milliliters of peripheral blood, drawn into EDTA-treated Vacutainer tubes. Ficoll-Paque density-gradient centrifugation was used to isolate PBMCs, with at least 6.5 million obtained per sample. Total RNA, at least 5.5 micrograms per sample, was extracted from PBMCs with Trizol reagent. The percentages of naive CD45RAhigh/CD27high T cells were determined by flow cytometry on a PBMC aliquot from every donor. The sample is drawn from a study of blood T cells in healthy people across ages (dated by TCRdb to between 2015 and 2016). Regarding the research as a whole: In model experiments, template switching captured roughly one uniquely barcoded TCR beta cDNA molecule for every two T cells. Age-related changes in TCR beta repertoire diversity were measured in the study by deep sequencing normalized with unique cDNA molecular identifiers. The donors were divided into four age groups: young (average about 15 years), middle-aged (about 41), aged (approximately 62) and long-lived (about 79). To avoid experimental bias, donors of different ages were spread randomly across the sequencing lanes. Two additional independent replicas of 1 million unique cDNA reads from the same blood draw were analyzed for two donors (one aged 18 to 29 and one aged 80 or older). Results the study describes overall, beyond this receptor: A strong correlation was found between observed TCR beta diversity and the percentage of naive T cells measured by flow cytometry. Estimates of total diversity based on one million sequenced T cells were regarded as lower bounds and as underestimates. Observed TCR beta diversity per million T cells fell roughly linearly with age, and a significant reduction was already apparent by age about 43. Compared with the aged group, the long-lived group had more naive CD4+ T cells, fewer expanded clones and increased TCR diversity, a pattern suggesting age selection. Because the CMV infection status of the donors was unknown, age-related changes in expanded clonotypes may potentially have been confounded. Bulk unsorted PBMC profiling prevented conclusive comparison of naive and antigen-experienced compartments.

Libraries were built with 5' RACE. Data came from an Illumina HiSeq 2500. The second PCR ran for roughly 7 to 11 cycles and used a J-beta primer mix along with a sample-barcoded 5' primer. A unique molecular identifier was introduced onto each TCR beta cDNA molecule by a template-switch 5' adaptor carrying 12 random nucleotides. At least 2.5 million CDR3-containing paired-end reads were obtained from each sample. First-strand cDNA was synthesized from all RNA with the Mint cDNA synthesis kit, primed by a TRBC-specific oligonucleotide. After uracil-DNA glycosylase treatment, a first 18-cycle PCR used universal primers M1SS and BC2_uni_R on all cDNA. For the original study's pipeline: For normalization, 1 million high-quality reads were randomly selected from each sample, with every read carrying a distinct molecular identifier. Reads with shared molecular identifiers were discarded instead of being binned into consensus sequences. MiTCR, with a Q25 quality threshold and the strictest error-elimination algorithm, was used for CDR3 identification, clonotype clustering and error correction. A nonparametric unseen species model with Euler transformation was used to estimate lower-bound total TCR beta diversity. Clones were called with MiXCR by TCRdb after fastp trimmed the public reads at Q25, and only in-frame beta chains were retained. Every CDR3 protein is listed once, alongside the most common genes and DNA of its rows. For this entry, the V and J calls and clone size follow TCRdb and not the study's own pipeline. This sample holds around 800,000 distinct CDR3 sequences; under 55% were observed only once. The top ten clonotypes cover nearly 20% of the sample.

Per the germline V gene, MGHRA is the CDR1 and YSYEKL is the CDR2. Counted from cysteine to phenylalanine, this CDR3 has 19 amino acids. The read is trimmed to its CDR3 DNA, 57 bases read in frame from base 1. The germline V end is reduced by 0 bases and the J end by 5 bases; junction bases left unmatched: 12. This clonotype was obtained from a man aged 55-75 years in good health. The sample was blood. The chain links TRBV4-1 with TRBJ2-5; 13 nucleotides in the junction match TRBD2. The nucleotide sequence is TGCGCCAGCAGCCAAGATGGCCGACTAGCGGGGGGAAGTATGGAGACCCAGTACTTC. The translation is CASSQDGRLAGGSMETQYF.